This TCR beta chain was recorded in a study of human T cells and chemical hapten exposure. Total RNA was extracted from unfractionated whole blood. Unique molecular identifiers were linked by the library to individual cDNA molecules. Under the authors' procedure: Samples had a median of approximately 89,000 TCRs, ranging roughly 20,000 to 690,600. From the reads, TCRdb called clonotypes with MiXCR, one entry per CDR3 protein. It is TCRdb's table, rather than the study itself, that gives the V and J calls and clone size. This table holds about 120,000 distinct CDR3 sequences, more than 8.5% found once. Trimming removed 0 bases at V and 2 bases at J, with 2 bases between. The CDR3 totals 12 residues. The germline V gene has CDR1 SGHDT and CDR2 YYEEEE.

The sample consisted of whole blood. The genes are TRBV5-6 and TRBJ2-5; D is undetermined. This TCR derives from a human donor in good health. Some clones in this sample may be carry-over from other donors' samples. The CDR3 region has the DNA TGTGCCAGCAGCTTGGTGCAAGAGACCCAGTACTTC. This gives the protein CASSLVQETQYF.